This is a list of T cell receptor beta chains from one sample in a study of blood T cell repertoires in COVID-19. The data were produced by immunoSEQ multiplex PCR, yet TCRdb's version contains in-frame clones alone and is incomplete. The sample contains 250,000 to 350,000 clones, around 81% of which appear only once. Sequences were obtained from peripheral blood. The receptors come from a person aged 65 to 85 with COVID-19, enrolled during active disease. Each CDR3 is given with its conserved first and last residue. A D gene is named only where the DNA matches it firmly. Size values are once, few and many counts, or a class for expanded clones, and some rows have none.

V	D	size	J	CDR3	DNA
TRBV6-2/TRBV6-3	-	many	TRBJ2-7	CASSYGAEHYEQYF	TGTGCCAGCAGTTACGGAGCGGAGCACTACGAGCAGTACTTC
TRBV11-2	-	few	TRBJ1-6	CASSRLSEGRDSPLHF	TGTGCCAGCAGCCGTCTGTCCGAAGGGAGAGATTCACCCCTCCACTTT
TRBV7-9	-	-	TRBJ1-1	CASSLVSSLSRGTEAFF	TGTGCCAGCAGCTTAGTAAGTTCGTTGAGCAGGGGTACTGAAGCTTTCTTT
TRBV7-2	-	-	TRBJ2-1	CASSLFGVSSSYNEQFF	TGTGCCAGCAGCTTATTCGGGGTTTCCAGCTCCTACAATGAGCAGTTCTTC
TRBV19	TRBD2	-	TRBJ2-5	CASSMGQREGETQYF	TGTGCCAGTAGTATGGGACAGCGGGAGGGGGAGACCCAGTACTTC
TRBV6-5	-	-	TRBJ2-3	CASSPQGGTDTQYF	TGTGCCAGCAGTCCTCAAGGGGGCACAGATACGCAGTATTTT
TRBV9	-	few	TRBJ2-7	CASSPQRRSYEQYF	TGTGCCAGCAGCCCCCAGAGGCGCTCCTACGAGCAGTACTTC
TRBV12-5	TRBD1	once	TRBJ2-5	CASGLRTGGTQYF	TGTGCTAGTGGTTTGAGGACAGGGGGGACCCAGTACTTC
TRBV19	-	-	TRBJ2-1	CASSPRERNEQFF	TGTGCCAGTAGCCCTCGGGAAAGGAATGAGCAGTTCTTC
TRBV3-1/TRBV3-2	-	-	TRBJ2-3	CASSISGKGEDTQYF	TGTGCCAGCAGCATAAGCGGAAAGGGGGAGGATACGCAGTATTTT
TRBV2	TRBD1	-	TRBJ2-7	CASSDVTGRYEQYF	TGTGCCAGCAGTGATGTGACAGGGCGGTACGAGCAGTACTTC
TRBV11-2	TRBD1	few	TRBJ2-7	CASSQGESYEQYF	TGTGCCAGCAGCCAGGGGGAGTCCTACGAGCAGTACTTC
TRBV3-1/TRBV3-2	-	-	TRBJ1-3	CASSHQDNGNTIYF	TGTGCCAGCAGCCACCAGGACAATGGAAACACCATATATTTT
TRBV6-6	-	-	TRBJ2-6	CATGREVSGANVLTF	TGTGCCACCGGCAGGGAGGTCTCTGGGGCCAACGTCCTGACTTTC
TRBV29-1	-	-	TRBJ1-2	CSAWGVRYGYTF	TGCAGCGCGTGGGGAGTTCGCTATGGCTACACCTTC
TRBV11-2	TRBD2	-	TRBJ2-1	CASSSLAEPYNEQFF	TGTGCCAGCAGTTCTCTAGCGGAACCCTACAATGAGCAGTTCTTC
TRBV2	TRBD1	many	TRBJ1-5	CASSSRDSLNQPQHF	TGTGCCAGCAGTTCCCGGGACAGCCTAAATCAGCCCCAGCATTTT
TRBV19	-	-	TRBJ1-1	CASSTGFDAFF	TGTGCCAGTAGTACAGGGTTCGACGCTTTCTTT
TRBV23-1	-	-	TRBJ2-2	CASRRDTEGTGELFF	TGCGCCAGCAGGAGGGACACAGAAGGAACCGGGGAGCTGTTTTTT
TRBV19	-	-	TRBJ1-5	CASSIARARGVNQPQHF	TGTGCCAGTAGTATAGCGCGGGCCAGGGGTGTCAATCAGCCCCAGCATTTT